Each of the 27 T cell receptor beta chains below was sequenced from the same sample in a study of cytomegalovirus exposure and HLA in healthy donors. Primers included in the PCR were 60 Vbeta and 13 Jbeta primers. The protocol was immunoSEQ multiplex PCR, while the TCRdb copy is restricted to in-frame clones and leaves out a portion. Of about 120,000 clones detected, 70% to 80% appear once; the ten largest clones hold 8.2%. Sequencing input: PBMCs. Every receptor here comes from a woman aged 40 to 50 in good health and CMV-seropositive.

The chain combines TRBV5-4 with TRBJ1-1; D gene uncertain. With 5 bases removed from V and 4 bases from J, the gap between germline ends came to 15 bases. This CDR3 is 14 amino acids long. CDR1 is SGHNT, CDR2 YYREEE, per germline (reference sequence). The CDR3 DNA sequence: TGTGCCAGCAGTTCTAAGATTGAGGTCACTGAAGCTTTCTTT. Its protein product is CASSSKIEVTEAFF.

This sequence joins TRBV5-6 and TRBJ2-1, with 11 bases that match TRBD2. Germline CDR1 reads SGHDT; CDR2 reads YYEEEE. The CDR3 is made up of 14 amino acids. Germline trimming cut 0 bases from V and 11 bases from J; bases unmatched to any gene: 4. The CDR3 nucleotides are TGTGCCAGCAGCTTGGGGCTAGCGGGGGGTCAGCAGTTCTTC. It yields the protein CASSLGLAGGQQFF.

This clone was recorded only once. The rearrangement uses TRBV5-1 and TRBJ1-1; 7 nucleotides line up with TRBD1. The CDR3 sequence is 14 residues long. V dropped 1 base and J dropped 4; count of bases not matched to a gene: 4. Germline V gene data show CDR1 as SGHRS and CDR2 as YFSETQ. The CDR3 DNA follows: TGCGCCAGCAGCTTGATAGGGGGCGGCACTGAAGCTTTCTTT. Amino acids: CASSLIGGGTEAFF.

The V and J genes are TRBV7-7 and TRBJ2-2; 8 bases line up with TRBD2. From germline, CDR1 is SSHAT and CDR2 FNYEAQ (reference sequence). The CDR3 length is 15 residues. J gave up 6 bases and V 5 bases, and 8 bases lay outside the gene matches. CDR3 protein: CASSPPAGGPGELFF. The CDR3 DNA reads TGTGCCAGCAGCCCACCGGCGGGGGGTCCCGGGGAGCTGTTTTTT. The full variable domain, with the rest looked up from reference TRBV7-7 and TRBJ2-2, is GAGVSQSPRYKVTKRGQDVTLRCDPISSHATLYWYQQALGQGPEFLTYFNYEAQPDKSGLPSDRFSAERPEGSISTLTIQRTEQRDSAMYRCASSPPAGGPGELFFGEGSRLTVL.

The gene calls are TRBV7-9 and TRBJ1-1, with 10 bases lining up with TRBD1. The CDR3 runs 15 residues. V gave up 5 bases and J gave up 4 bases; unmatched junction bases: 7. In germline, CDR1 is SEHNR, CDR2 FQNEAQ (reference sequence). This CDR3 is CASSHGQGVITEAFF. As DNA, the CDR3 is TGTGCCAGCAGCCACGGACAGGGGGTCATCACTGAAGCTTTCTTT. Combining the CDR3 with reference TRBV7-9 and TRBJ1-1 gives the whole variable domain DTGVSQNPRHKITKRGQNVTFRCDPISEHNRLYWYRQTLGQGPEFLTYFQNEAQLEKSRLLSDRFSAERPKGSFSTLEIQRTEQGDSAMYLCASSHGQGVITEAFFGQGTRLTVV.

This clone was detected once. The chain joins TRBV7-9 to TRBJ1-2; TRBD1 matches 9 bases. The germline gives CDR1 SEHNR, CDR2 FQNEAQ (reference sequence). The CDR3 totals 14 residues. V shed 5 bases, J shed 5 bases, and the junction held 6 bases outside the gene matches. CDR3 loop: CASSVTGGSYGYTF. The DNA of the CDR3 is TGTGCCAGCAGCGTGACAGGGGGATCTTATGGCTACACCTTC. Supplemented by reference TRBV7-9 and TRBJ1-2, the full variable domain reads DTGVSQNPRHKITKRGQNVTFRCDPISEHNRLYWYRQTLGQGPEFLTYFQNEAQLEKSRLLSDRFSAERPKGSFSTLEIQRTEQGDSAMYLCASSVTGGSYGYTFGSGTRLTVV.

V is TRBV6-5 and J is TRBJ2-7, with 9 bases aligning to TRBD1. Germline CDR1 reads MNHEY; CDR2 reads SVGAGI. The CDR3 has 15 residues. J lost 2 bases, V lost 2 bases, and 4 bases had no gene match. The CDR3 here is CASSYQTGGAYEQYF. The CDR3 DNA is TGTGCCAGCAGTTACCAGACAGGGGGAGCCTACGAGCAGTACTTC.

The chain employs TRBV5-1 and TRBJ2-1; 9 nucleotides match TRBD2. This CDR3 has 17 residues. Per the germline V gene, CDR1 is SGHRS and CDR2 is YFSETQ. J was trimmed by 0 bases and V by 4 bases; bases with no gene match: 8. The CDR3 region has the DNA TGCGCCAGCAGCCTCCTAGCGGGGCGAGGCTCCTACAATGAGCAGTTCTTC. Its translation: CASSLLAGRGSYNEQFF.

CDR3 amino acids: CASSPLWTGAAHEQFF. The DNA of the CDR3 is TGCGCCAGCAGCCCACTATGGACAGGGGCGGCGCATGAGCAGTTCTTC. This chain joins TRBV4-3 and TRBJ2-1; 9 bases agree with TRBD1. CDR3 size: 16 residues. Germline lookup yields CDR1 LGHNA and CDR2 YSLEER. V lost 4 bases to trimming and J lost 8 bases; unmatched junction nucleotides: 12.

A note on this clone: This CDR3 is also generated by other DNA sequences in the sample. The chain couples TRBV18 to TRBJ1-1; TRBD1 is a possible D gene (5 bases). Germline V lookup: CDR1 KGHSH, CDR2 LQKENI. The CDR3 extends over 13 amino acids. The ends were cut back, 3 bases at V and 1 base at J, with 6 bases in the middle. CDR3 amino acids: CASSPGPNTEAFF. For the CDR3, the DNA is TGTGCCAGCTCACCGGGGCCGAACACTGAAGCTTTCTTT.

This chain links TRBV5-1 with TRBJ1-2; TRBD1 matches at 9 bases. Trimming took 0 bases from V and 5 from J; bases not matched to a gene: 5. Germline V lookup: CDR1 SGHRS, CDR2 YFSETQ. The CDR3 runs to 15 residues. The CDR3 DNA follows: TGCGCCAGCAGCTTGGAGGGACAGGGCAGGTATGGCTACACCTTC. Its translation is CASSLEGQGRYGYTF.

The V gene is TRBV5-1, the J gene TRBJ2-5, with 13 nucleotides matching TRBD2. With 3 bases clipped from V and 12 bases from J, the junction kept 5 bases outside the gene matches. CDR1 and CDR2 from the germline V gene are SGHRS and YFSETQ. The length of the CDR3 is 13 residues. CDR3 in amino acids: CASSWTSGGDKYF. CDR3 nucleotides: TGCGCCAGCAGCTGGACTAGCGGGGGAGACAAGTACTTC. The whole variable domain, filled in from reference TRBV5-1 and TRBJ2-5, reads KAGVTQTPRYLIKTRGQQVTLSCSPISGHRSVSWYQQTPGQGLQFLFEYFSETQRNKGNFPGRFSGRQFSNSRSEMNVSTLELGDSALYLCASSWTSGGDKYFGPGTRLLVL.

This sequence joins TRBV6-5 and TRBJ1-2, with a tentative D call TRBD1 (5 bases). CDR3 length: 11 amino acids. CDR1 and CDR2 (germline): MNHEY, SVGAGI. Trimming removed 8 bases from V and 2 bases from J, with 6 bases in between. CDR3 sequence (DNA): TGTGCCAGCGGGGCGAACTATGGCTACACCTTC. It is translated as CASGANYGYTF.

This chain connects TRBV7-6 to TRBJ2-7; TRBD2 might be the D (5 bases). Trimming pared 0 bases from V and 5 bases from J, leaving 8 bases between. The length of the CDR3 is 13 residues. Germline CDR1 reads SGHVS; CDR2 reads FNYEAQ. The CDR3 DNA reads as TGTGCCAGCAGCTTAGCGAAGAGGGACGAGCAGTACTTC. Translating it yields CASSLAKRDEQYF.

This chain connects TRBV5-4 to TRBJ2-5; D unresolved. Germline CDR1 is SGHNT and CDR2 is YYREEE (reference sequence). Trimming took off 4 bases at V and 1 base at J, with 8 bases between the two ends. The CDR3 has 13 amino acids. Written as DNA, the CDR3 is TGTGCCAGCAGCCCGAGCCCCCAAGAGACCCAGTACTTC. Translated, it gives CASSPSPQETQYF.

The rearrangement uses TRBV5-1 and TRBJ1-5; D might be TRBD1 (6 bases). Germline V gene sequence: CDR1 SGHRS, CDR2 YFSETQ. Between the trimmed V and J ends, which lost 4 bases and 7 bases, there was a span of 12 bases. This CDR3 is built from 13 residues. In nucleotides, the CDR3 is TGCGCCAGCAGCCCCGGACAGAACCAGCCCCAGCATTTT. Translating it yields CASSPGQNQPQHF.

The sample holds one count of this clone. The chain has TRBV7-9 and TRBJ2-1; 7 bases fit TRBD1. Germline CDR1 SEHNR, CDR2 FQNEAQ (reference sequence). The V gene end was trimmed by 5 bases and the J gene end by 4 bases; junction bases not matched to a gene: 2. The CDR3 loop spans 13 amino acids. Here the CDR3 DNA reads TGTGCCAGCAGCGCGACAGGGTACAATGAGCAGTTCTTC. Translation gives CASSATGYNEQFF.

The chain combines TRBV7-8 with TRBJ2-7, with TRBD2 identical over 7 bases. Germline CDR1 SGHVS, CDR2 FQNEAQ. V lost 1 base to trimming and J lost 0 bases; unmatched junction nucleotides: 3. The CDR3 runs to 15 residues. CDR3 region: CASSLVAGDSYEQYF. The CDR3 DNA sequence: TGTGCCAGCAGCTTAGTGGCGGGGGACTCCTACGAGCAGTACTTC. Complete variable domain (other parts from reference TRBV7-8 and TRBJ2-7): GAGVSQSPRYKVAKRGQDVALRCDPISGHVSLFWYQQALGQGPEFLTYFQNEAQLDKSGLPSDRFFAERPEGSVSTLKIQRTQQEDSAVYLCASSLVAGDSYEQYFGPGTRLTVT.

DNA for the CDR3: TGTGCCAGCAGCTCGACAGGGTTTTTAGAGTTCTTC. Amino acid sequence: CASSSTGFLEFF. The chain combines TRBV7-2 with TRBJ2-1; 7 bases match TRBD1. Germline V gene lookup returns CDR1 SGHTA and CDR2 FQGNSA. This CDR3 contains 12 residues. Trimming took 4 bases from V and 14 from J; bases not matched to a gene: 8.

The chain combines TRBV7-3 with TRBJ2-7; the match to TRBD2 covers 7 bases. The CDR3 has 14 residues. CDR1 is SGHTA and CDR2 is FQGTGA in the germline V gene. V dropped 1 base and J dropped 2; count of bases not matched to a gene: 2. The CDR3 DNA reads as TGTGCCAGCAGCTTAAGCGGGGGTCCCTACGAGCAGTACTTC. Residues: CASSLSGGPYEQYF.

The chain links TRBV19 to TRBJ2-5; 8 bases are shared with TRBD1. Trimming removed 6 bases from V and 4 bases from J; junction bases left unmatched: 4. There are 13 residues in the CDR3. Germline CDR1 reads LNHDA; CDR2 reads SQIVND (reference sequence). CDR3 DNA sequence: TGTGCCAGTAGCCGGGACAGGAGAGAGACCCAGTACTTC. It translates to CASSRDRRETQYF.

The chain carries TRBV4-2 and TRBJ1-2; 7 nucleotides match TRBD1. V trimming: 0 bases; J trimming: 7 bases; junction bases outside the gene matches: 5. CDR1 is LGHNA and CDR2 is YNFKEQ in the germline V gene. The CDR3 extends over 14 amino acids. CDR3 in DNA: TGTGCCAGCAGCCAAGACGACAGGGAGGCTGGCTACACCTTC. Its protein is CASSQDDREAGYTF.

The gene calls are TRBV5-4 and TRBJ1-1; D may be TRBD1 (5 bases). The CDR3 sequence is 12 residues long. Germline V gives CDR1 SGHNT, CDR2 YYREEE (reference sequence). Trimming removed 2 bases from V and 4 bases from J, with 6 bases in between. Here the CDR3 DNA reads TGTGCCAGCAGCTTAAGGGGCACTGAAGCTTTCTTT. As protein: CASSLRGTEAFF. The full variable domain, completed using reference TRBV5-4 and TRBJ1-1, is ETGVTQSPTHLIKTRGQQVTLRCSSQSGHNTVSWYQQALGQGPQFIFQYYREEENGRGNFPPRFSGLQFPNYSSELNVNALELDDSALYLCASSLRGTEAFFGQGTRLTVV.

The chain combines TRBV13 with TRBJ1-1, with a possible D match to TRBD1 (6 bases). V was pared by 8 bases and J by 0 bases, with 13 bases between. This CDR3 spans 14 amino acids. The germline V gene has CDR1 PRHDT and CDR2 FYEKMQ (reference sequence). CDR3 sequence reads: CASRTEDMNTEAFF. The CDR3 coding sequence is TGTGCCAGCCGGACAGAGGACATGAACACTGAAGCTTTCTTT.

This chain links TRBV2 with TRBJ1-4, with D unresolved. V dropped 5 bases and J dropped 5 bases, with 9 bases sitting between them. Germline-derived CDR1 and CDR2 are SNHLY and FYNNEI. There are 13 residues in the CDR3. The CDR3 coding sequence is TGTGCCAGCAGTCAAGACATAAATGAAAAACTGTTTTTT. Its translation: CASSQDINEKLFF.

This CDR3 is CASSLSGDSYEQYF. DNA of the CDR3: TGTGCCAGCAGCTTAAGCGGGGACTCCTACGAGCAGTACTTC. The chain has TRBV7-6 and TRBJ2-7; 7 positions match TRBD2. The CDR3 runs to 14 residues. The germline gives CDR1 SGHVS, CDR2 FNYEAQ. After removal of 2 bases from V and 0 bases from J, the junction contained 1 base not matched to a gene.

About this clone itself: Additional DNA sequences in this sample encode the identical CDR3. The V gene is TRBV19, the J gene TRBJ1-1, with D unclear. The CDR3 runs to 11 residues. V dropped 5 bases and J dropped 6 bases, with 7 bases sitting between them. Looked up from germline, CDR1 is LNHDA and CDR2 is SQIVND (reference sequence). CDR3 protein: CASSVGAEAFF. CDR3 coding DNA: TGTGCCAGTAGTGTCGGTGCTGAAGCTTTCTTT.